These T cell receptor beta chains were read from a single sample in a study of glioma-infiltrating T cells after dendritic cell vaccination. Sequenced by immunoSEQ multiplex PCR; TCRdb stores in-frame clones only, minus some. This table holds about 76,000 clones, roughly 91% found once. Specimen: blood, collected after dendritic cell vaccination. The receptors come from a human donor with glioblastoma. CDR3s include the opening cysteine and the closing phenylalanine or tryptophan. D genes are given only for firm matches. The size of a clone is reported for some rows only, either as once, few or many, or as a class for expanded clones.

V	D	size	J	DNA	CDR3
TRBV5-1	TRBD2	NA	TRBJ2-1	TGCGCCAGCAGCTTGACGGGGGGAAATGAGCAGTTCTTC	CASSLTGGNEQFF
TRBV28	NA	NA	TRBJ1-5	TGTGCCAGCAGTTTAACCGGGCAGCCCCAGCATTTT	CASSLTGQPQHF
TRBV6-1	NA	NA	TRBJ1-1	TGTGCCAGCCGCCCTTTGGACATCTCGAACACTGAAGCTTTCTTT	CASRPLDISNTEAFF
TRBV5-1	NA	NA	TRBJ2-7	TGCGCCAGCAGCGTGGACGGCTACGAGCAGTACTTC	CASSVDGYEQYF
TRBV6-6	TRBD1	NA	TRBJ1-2	TGTGCCAGCAGTGTAAGGGGGCCCTATGGCTACACCTTC	CASSVRGPYGYTF
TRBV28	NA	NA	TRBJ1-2	TGTGCCAGCACCTGGACAGACTCCTATGGCTACACCTTC	CASTWTDSYGYTF
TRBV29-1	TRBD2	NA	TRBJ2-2	TGCAGCGTTGGGCCTGATGTTGGACTAGCGGGGGGGCCGGTCACCGGGGAGCTGTTTTTT	CSVGPDVGLAGGPVTGELFF
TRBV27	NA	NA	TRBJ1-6	TGTGCCAGCAGGGGCAGGCAGAATTCACCCCTCCACTTT	CASRGRQNSPLHF
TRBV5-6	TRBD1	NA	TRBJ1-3	TGTGCCAGCAGCCGGACAGGGTCTGGAAACACCATATATTTT	CASSRTGSGNTIYF
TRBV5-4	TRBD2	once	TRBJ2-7	TGTGCCAGCAGCTTGGCCAGTGGGACTAGCCGCTACGAGCAGTACTTC	CASSLASGTSRYEQYF
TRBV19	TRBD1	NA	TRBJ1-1	TGTGCCAGTAATAAACAGGGGCCGAACACTGAAGCTTTCTTT	CASNKQGPNTEAFF
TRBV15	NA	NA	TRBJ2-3	TGTGCCACCAGCAGAGATATCGATACGCAGTATTTT	CATSRDIDTQYF
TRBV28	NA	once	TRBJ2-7	TGTGCCAGCAGTTCTGTCGGGGGAGGATTCATCTACGAGCAGTACTTC	CASSSVGGGFIYEQYF
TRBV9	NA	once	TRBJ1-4	TGTGCCAGCAGCGCCGAACTTCTACAGGGTGAAAAACTGTTTTTT	CASSAELLQGEKLFF
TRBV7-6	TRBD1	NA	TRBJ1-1	TGTGCCAGCAGCGGGGACAGGGGAATGAACACTGAAGCTTTCTTT	CASSGDRGMNTEAFF
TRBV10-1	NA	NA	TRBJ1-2	TGCGCCAGCAGAGAGGATAGGGGTAACTATGGCTACACCTTC	CASREDRGNYGYTF
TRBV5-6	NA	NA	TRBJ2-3	TGTGCCAGCGACCTGAGGGAGGTTCGCACAGATACGCAGTATTTT	CASDLREVRTDTQYF
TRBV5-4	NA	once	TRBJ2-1	TGTGCCAGCAGCTTGTGGCTAGCGAGCGATGAGCAGTTCTTC	CASSLWLASDEQFF
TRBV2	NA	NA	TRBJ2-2	TGTGCCAGCATGATAGGGGGTCCTTTTACCGGGGAGCTGTTTTTT	CASMIGGPFTGELFF
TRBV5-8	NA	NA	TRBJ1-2	TGCGCCAGCAGCCAAGATTGGCAGGGCCGAGGCGATGGCTACACCTTC	CASSQDWQGRGDGYTF
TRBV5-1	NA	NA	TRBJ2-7	TGCGCCAGCACCCCGTCCCGGGGTGGGGGCTACGAGCAGTACTTC	CASTPSRGGGYEQYF
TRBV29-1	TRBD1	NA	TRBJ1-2	TGCAGCGTTGAAGATCTTCCCGAGACAGGGTCGGTTTATGGCTACACCTTC	CSVEDLPETGSVYGYTF
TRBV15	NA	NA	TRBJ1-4	TGTGCCACCAGCAGAGATGGAGTGCAGGGCGCAACTAATGAAAAACTGTTTTTT	CATSRDGVQGATNEKLFF
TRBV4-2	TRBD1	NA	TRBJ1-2	TGTGCCAGCAGCCAAACCGGGACAGGGGACGGCTACACCTTC	CASSQTGTGDGYTF
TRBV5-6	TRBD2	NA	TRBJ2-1	TGTGCCAGCAGAGTATATAGCGGGTCTCGCTCCTACAATGAGCAGTTCTTC	CASRVYSGSRSYNEQFF
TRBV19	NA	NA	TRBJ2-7	TGTGCCAGTAGTTTCCGGGATCCGTCCAACGAGCAGTACTTC	CASSFRDPSNEQYF